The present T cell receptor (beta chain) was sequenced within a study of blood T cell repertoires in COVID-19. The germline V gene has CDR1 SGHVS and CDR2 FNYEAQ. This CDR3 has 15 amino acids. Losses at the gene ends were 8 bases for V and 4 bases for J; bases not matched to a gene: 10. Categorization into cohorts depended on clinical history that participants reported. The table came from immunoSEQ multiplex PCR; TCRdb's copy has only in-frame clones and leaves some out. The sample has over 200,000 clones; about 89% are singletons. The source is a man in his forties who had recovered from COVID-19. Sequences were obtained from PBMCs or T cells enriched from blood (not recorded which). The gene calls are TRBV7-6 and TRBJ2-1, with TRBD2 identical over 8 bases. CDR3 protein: CASQLTASGYNEQFF. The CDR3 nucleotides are TGTGCCAGCCAGCTTACGGCTAGCGGGTACAATGAGCAGTTCTTC.